Below, 15 T cell receptor beta chains from the same sample are listed, as sequenced in a study of prognosis after radiotherapy for stage I lung cancer. The study amplified the TCR beta CDR3 region from genomic DNA. This amplification was carried out by two rounds of multiplex PCR. TRBV and TRBJ genes each had their own specific primers in first-round PCR. MiXCR, applied by TCRdb to the multiplex PCR reads, yields one record per CDR3 protein. Here the sample spans over 20,000 distinct CDR3 sequences, roughly 40% being singletons. Material: PBMCs, obtained before or after stereotactic body radiation therapy (not recorded which). The receptor source for this set is a donor at least 50 years old with non-small cell lung cancer.

Comment on this clonotype: A much larger clone differs by one base, so this may be a read error. The CDR3 end shows no conserved phenylalanine or tryptophan, and so a read error is likely. This rearrangement joins TRBV2 to TRBJ2-4, with D tentatively TRBD2 (5 bases). The CDR3 is made up of 14 amino acids. V lost 2 bases and J 6 bases, leaving 11 bases between the germline ends. Per the germline V gene, CDR1 is SNHLY and CDR2 is FYNNEI. The CDR3 DNA is TGTGCCAGCAGTGAATGGGCTGAGGGAAACATTCAGTACTCC. Residues: CASSEWAEGNIQYS.

This clonotype was recorded many times. The V and J genes are TRBV11-2 and TRBJ2-7; TRBD2 aligns across 9 bases. This CDR3 has 13 residues. The germline gives CDR1 SGHAT, CDR2 FQNNGV. After removal of 7 bases from V and 6 bases from J, the junction contained 7 bases not matched to a gene. The CDR3 DNA is TGTGCCAGCACCCTTGCGGGAGGGAGCGAGCAGTACTTC. It specifies CASTLAGGSEQYF.

Of note for this clonotype: This may arise from a read error, as a much more abundant clone is one base away. V gene TRBV7-3 combines with J gene TRBJ2-3; 8 bases are shared with TRBD2. The CDR3 covers 18 residues. Looked up from germline, CDR1 is SGHTA and CDR2 is FQGTGA. The DNA for the CDR3 is TGTGCCAGCAGATTAAATGTTGGACTAGCCCGAGCCCCAGATACGCAGTATTTT. It specifies CASRLNVGLARAPDTQYF.

This clonotype appeared once. V gene TRBV7-2 combines with J gene TRBJ2-1; D may be TRBD1 or TRBD2 (7 bases each). The V end was cut by 5 bases, the J end by 0 bases, with 17 bases between. This CDR3 is 17 amino acids long. Germline CDR1 reads SGHTA; CDR2 reads FQGNSA. CDR3 nucleotide sequence: TGTGCCAGCAGCCCAGGGGGGGGGCGGGTCTCCTACAATGAGCAGTTCTTC. This codes for CASSPGGGRVSYNEQFF.

On this clonotype itself: This sequence may be a read error, since a much larger clone differs from it by one base. The CDR3 DNA reads TGTGCCAGCAGTTTAACACAGTACCAAGAGACCCAGTACTTC. Protein: CASSLTQYQETQYF. The chain carries TRBV6-9 and TRBJ2-5; D is undetermined. The V end lost 4 bases, the J end lost 0 bases, and 9 bases lay between the germline ends. Germline V gives CDR1 MNHGY, CDR2 SVAAGI. This CDR3 has 14 amino acids.

The chain is built from TRBV19 and TRBJ1-3; perhaps TRBD1 as D (5 bases). V was trimmed by 3 bases and J by 4 bases, leaving 7 bases between them. There are 13 residues in the CDR3. Germline V CDR1 and CDR2: LNHDA, SQIVND (reference sequence). The CDR3 DNA reads TGTGCCAGTAGTATGGCAGGGGGAAACACCATATATTTT. Translation: CASSMAGGNTIYF.

This clonotype occurred many times. V and J are TRBV19 and TRBJ1-6, with a weak D call TRBD1 (5 bases). V was trimmed by 3 bases and J by 4 bases, leaving 10 bases between them. The V gene's germline CDR1 is LNHDA and CDR2 SQIVND (reference sequence). The CDR3 is made up of 15 amino acids. The CDR3 coding sequence is TGTGCCAGTAGTATGGCGGGGCGGTATAATTCACCCCTCCACTTT. Translating gives CASSMAGRYNSPLHF.

This clonotype was observed a few times. The V and J genes are TRBV5-8 and TRBJ2-6; no definite D call. The CDR3 runs to 18 residues. V gave up 0 bases and J gave up 0 bases, with 13 bases separating them. CDR1 and CDR2 from the germline V gene are SGHTS and YDEGEE. The CDR3 DNA follows: TGTGCCAGCAGCTTGGGGAGACATGACCGCTCTGGGGCCAACGTCCTGACTTTC. Translation gives CASSLGRHDRSGANVLTF.

This clonotype occurred many times. This chain uses TRBV9 with TRBJ2-1; TRBD2 matches at 8 bases. The CDR3 contains 17 residues. CDR1 is SGDLS and CDR2 is YYNGEE in the germline V gene. The trim removed 2 bases at V and 3 bases at J, leaving 10 bases unmatched. Here the CDR3 DNA reads TGTGCCAGCAGCGTTACCTCGGGAGCGGGAGTCTACAATGAGCAGTTCTTC. Translation gives CASSVTSGAGVYNEQFF.

This chain connects TRBV20-1 to TRBJ1-1; no firm D call. Germline values: CDR1 DFQATT, CDR2 SNEGSKA (reference sequence). CDR3 length equals 12 residues. V lost 3 bases and J lost 1, with 6 bases in between. The CDR3 DNA reads TGCAGTGCTAGTAACGGGAACACTGAAGCTTTCTTT. Its translation is CSASNGNTEAFF.

Comment on this clonotype: This may be a read error, as it is one base from a much larger clone. This sequence joins TRBV6-2 or TRBV6-3 and TRBJ1-5; no firm D call. The germline gives CDR1 MNHEY, CDR2 SVGEGT. V was clipped by 11 bases and J by 9 bases, with 20 bases between them. The CDR3 is made up of 13 amino acids. CDR3 bases: TGTGCCGCCTGCGACCTTAGCGAGAGGCCCCAGCATTTT. Amino acid sequence: CAACDLSERPQHF.

V and J are TRBV20-1 and TRBJ1-5; 7 bases align to TRBD1. CDR3 size: 13 residues. V was clipped by 6 bases and J by 3 bases; unmatched bases: 5. Germline loops: CDR1 DFQATT, CDR2 SNEGSKA (reference sequence). The DNA for the CDR3 is TGCAGTGCACCGACAGGGTTCAATCAGCCCCAGCATTTT. Protein sequence: CSAPTGFNQPQHF.

A remark on this clonotype: Since a far larger clone is one base different, this is likely a read error. V and J are TRBV6-4 and TRBJ1-3; the D is unclear. The CDR3 loop spans 14 amino acids. Germline CDR1 MRHNA, CDR2 SNTAGT. Deletions cut 7 bases from V and 3 bases from J, with 13 bases between. The CDR3 is CASKATWSGNTIYF. In DNA form, the CDR3 reads TGTGCCAGCAAAGCAACATGGAGTGGAAACACCATATATTTT.

This clonotype was detected ten times or more. The chain recombines TRBV12-3 or TRBV12-4 with TRBJ1-1; D uncertain. The CDR3 sequence is 13 residues long. The germline V and J ends were trimmed by 8 bases and 0 bases, with 10 bases remaining between them. The CDR3 loop reads CASRGNMNTEAFF. CDR3 sequence (DNA): TGTGCCAGCCGTGGCAATATGAACACTGAAGCTTTCTTT.

In its sample, this clonotype was seen a few times. The V and J genes are TRBV6-5 and TRBJ1-6, with a weak D call TRBD1 (5 bases). CDR1 and CDR2 (germline): MNHEY, SVGAGI. With 4 bases removed from V and 8 bases from J, the gap between germline ends came to 9 bases. This CDR3 is 13 amino acids long. For the CDR3, the DNA is TGTGCCAGCAGTTCGGGACCCTATTCACCCCTCCACTTT. Its protein is CASSSGPYSPLHF.